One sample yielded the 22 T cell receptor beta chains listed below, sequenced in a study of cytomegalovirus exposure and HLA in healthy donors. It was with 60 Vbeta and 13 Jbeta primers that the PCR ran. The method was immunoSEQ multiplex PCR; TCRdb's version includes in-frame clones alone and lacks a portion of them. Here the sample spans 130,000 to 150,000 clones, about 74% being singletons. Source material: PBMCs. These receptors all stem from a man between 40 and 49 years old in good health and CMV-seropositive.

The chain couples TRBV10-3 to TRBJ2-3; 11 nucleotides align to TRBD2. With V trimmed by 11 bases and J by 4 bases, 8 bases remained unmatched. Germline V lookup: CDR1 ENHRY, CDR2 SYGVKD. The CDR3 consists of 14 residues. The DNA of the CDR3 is TGTGCCCTCCGACTAGCGGGACTGGCAGATACGCAGTATTTT. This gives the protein CALRLAGLADTQYF.

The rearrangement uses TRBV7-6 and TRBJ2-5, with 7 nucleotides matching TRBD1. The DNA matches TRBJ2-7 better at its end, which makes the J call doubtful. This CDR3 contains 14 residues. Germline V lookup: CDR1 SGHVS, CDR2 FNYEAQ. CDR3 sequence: CASSYYGTAYEQYF. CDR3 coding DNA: TGTGCCAGCAGCTATTACGGGACAGCCTACGAGCAGTACTTC.

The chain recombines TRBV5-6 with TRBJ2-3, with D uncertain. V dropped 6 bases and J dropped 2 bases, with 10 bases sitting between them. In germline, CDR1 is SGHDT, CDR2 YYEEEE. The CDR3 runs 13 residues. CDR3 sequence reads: CASTKPITDTQYF. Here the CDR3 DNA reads TGTGCCAGCACTAAACCAATCACAGATACGCAGTATTTT.

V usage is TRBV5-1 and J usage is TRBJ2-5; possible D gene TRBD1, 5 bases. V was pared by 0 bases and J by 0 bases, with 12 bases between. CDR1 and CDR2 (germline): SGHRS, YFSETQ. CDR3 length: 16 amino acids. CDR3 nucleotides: TGCGCCAGCAGCTTGGCCATTGGACACAACCAAGAGACCCAGTACTTC. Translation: CASSLAIGHNQETQYF.

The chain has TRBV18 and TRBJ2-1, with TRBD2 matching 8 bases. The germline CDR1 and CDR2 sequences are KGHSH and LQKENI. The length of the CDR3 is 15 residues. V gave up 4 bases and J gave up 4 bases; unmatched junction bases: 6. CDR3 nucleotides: TGTGCCAGCTCACGTACACTAGCGGATTACAATGAGCAGTTCTTC. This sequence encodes CASSRTLADYNEQFF.

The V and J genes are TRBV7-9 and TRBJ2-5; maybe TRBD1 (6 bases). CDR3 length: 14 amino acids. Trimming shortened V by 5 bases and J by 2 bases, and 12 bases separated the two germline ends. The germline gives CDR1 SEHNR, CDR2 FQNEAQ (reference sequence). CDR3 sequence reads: CASSPGQTQETQYF. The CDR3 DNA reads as TGTGCCAGCAGCCCAGGACAGACACAAGAGACCCAGTACTTC. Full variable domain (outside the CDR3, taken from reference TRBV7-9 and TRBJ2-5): DTGVSQNPRHKITKRGQNVTFRCDPISEHNRLYWYRQTLGQGPEFLTYFQNEAQLEKSRLLSDRFSAERPKGSFSTLEIQRTEQGDSAMYLCASSPGQTQETQYFGPGTRLLVL.

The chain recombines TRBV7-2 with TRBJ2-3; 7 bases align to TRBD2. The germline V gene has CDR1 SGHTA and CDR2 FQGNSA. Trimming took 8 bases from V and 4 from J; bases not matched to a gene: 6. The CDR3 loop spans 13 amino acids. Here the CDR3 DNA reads TGTGCCAGCGGGAGGGCCATCTCAGATACGCAGTATTTT. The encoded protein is CASGRAISDTQYF.

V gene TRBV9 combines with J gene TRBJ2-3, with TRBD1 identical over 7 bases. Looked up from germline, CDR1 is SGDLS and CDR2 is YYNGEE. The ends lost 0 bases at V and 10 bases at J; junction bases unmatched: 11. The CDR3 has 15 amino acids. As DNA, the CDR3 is TGTGCCAGCAGCGTAGGGACCACAGGACAGGAGTCGCAGTATTTT. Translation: CASSVGTTGQESQYF.

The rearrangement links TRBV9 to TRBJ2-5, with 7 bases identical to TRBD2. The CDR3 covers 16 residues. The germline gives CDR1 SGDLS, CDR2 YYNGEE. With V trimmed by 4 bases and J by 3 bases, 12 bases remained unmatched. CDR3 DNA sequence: TGTGCCAGCAGCTCCAGTTTAGCGGGTAACGAAGAGACCCAGTACTTC. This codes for CASSSSLAGNEETQYF.

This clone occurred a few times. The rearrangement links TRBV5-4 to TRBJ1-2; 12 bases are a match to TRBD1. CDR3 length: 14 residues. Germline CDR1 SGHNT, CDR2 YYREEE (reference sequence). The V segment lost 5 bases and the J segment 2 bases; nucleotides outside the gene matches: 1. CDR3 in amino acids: CASRGQGANYGYTF. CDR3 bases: TGTGCCAGCAGGGGACAGGGGGCAAACTATGGCTACACCTTC.

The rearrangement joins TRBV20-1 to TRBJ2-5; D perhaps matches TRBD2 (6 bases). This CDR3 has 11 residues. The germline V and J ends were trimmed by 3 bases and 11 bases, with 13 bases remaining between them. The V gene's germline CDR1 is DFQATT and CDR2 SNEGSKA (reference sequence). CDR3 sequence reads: CSARVGGWQYF. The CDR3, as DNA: TGCAGTGCTAGGGTGGGGGGATGGCAGTACTTC.

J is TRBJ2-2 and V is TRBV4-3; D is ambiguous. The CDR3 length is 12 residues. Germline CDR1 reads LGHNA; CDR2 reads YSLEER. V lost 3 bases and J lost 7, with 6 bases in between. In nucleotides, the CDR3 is TGCGCCAGCAGCCAGAGTTTCGGGGAGCTGTTTTTT. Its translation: CASSQSFGELFF.

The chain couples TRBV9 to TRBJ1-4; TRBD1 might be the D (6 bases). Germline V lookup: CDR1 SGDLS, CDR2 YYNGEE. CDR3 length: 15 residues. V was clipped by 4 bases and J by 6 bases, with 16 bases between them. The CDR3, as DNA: TGTGCCAGCAGCTCAAGAGGGGGGGGGCATGAAAAACTGTTTTTT. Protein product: CASSSRGGGHEKLFF.

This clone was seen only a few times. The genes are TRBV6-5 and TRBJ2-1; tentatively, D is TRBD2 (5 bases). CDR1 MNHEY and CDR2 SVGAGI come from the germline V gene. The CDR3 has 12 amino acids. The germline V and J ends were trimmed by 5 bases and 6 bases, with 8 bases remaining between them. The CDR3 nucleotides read TGTGCCAGCAGTAGAGGGATCAATGAGCAGTTCTTC. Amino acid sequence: CASSRGINEQFF.

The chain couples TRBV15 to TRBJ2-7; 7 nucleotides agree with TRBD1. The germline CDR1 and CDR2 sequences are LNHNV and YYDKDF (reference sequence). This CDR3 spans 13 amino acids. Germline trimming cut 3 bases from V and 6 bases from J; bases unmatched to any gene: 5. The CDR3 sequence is CATSSTTGAEQYF. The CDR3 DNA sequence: TGTGCCACCAGCAGTACAACAGGGGCCGAGCAGTACTTC.

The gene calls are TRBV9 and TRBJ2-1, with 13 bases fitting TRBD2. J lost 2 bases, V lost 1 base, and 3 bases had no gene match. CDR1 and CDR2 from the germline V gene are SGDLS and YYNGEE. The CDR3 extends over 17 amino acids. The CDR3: CASSVTSGRVAYNEQFF. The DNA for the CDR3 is TGTGCCAGCAGCGTAACTAGCGGGAGGGTGGCCTACAATGAGCAGTTCTTC.

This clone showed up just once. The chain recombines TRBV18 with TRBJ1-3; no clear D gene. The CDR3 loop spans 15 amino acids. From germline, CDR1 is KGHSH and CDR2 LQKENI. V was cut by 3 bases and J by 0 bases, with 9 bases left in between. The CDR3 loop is CASSPRVDSGNTIYF. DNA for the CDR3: TGTGCCAGCTCACCGAGGGTTGACTCTGGAAACACCATATATTTT.

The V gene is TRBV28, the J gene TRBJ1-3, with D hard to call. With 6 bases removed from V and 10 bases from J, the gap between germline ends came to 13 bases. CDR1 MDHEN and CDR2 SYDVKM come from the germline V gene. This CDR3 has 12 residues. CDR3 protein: CASRGSVRTIYF. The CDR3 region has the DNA TGTGCCAGCAGAGGGAGTGTGAGGACCATATATTTT.

CDR3: CASSEPGWNQPQHF. The CDR3 DNA sequence: TGTGCCAGCAGTGAACCGGGTTGGAATCAGCCCCAGCATTTT. The chain has TRBV25-1 and TRBJ1-5, with D unclear. The CDR3 has 14 amino acids. Germline lookup yields CDR1 MGHDK and CDR2 SYGVNS. With 2 bases removed from V and 4 bases from J, the gap between germline ends came to 9 bases.

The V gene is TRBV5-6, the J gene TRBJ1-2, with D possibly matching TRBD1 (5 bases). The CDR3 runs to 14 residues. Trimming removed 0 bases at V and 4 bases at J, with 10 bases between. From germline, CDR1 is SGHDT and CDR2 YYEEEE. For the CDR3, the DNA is TGTGCCAGCAGCTTGGCCGGACAACTCTATGGCTACACCTTC. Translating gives CASSLAGQLYGYTF.

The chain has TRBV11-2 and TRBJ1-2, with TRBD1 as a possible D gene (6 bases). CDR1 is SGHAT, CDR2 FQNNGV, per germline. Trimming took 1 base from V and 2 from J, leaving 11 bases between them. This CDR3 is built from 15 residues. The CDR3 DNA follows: TGTGCCAGCAGCTTAGGGGGGCATCCCAACTATGGCTACACCTTC. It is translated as CASSLGGHPNYGYTF.

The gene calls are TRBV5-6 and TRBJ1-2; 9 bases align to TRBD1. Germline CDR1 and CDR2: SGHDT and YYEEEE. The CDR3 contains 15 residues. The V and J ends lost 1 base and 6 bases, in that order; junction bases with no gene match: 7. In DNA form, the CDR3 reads TGTGCCAGCAGCTTGAGGGGACAGGGAGTAGATGGCTACACCTTC. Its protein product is CASSLRGQGVDGYTF.